The clone carrying this T cell receptor beta chain was counted between two and nine times. What it binds is unknown. The source of the sample is a study of CD4+ T cells in melanoma. Overall study results and limits: A reported correlation linked neoantigen-specific CD4+ T cells to CD8+, macrophage and B cell function.

V lost 8 bases, J lost 6 bases, and 10 bases lay in between. CDR3 length equals 12 residues. Germline values: CDR1 SNHLY, CDR2 FYNNEI. Repertoires were generated with immunoSEQ multiplex PCR, while TCRdb's copy carries only in-frame clones and drops some. The repertoire holds 17,000 or so clones, with 83% as singletons. The chain uses TRBV2 and TRBJ2-2; a possible D gene is TRBD2 (5 bases). This TCR came from a human donor with melanoma. The sequencing input was cells from a culture (not recorded whether cultured in vitro). The CDR3 DNA reads as TGTGCCAGCCGTCACGGGGCCGGGGAGCTGTTTTTT. Translation gives CASRHGAGELFF.